The clone carrying this TCR beta chain was observed a handful of times. Donors comprised only Caucasian adults living in Nashville, Tennessee. This CDR3 spans 14 amino acids. Trimming took 2 bases from V and 2 from J, leaving 10 bases between them. Per the germline V gene, CDR1 is SGHRS and CDR2 is YFSETQ. These data originate in a study of shared clonotypes between healthy human individuals. Only in-frame clones appear in the TCRdb table, and some are missing; sequencing was by immunoSEQ multiplex PCR. The sample carries approximately 250,000 clones, just over 65% recorded once. The rearrangement uses TRBV5-1 and TRBJ1-2; the D is unclear. The receptor comes from a man in his thirties or forties in good health. The material sequenced was memory CD4+ T cells sorted from blood. Subset here: CD45RA-negative fraction. CDR3 in amino acids: CASSLVDPNYGYTF. The CDR3 bases are TGCGCCAGCAGCTTAGTGGACCCAAACTATGGCTACACCTTC.